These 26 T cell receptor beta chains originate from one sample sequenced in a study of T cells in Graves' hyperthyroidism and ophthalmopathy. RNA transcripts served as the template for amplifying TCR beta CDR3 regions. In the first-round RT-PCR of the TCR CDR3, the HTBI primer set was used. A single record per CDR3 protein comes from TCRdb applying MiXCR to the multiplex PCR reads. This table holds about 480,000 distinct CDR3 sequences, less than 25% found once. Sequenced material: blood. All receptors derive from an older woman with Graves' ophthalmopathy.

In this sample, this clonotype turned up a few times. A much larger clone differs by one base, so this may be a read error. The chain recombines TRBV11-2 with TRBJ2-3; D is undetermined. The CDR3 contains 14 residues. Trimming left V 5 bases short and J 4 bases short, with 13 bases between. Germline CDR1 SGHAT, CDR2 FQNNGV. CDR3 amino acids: CASSPGRTSDTQYF. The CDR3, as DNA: TGTGCCAGCAGCCCCGGCAGGACCTCAGATACGCAGTATTTT.

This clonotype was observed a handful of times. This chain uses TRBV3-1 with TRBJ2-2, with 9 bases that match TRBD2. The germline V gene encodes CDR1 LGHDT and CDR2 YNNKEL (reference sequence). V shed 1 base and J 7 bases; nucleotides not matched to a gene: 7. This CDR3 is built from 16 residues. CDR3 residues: CASSQGTGTSYGELFF. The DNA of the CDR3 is TGTGCCAGCAGCCAAGGGACCGGGACTAGCTACGGGGAGCTGTTTTTT.

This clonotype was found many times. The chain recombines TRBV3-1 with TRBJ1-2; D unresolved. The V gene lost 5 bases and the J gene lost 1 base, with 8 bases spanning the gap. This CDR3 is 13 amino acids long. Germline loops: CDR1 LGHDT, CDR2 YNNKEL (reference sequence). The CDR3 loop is CASSESGNYGYTF. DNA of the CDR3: TGTGCCAGCAGCGAGTCGGGTAACTATGGCTACACCTTC.

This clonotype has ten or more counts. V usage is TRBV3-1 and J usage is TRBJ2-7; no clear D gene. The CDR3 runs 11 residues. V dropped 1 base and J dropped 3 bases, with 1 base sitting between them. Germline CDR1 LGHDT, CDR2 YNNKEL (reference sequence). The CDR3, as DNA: TGTGCCAGCAGCCAAGGCTACGAGCAGTACTTC. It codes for CASSQGYEQYF.

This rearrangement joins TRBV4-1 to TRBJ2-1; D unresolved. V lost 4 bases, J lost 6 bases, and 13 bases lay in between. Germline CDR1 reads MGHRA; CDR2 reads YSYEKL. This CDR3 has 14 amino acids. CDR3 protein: CASSPVARSNEQFF. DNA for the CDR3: TGCGCCAGCAGCCCTGTAGCCCGTAGCAATGAGCAGTTCTTC.

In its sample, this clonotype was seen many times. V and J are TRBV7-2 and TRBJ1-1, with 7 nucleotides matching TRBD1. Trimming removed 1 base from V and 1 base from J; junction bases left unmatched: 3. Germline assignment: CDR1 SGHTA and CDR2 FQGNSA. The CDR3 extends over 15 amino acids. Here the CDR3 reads CASSLEGTENTEAFF. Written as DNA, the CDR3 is TGTGCCAGCAGCTTAGAAGGGACAGAGAACACTGAAGCTTTCTTT. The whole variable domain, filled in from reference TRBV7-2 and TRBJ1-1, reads GAGVSQSPSNKVTEKGKDVELRCDPISGHTALYWYRQSLGQGLEFLIYFQGNSAPDKSGLPSDRFSAERTGGSVSTLTIQRTQQEDSAVYLCASSLEGTENTEAFFGQGTRLTVV.

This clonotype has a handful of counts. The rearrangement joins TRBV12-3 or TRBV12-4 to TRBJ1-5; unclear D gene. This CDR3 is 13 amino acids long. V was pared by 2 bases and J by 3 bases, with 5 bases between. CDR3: CASSLFDNQPQHF. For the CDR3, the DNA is TGTGCCAGCAGTTTATTTGACAATCAGCCCCAGCATTTT.

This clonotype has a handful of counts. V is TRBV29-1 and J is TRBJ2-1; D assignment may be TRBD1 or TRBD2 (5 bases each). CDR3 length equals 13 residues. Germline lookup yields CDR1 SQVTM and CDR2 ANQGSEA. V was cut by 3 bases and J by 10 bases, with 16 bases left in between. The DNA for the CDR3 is TGCAGCGTTGACAGGGCCTTTGCGGGCGAGCAGTTCTTC. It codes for CSVDRAFAGEQFF.

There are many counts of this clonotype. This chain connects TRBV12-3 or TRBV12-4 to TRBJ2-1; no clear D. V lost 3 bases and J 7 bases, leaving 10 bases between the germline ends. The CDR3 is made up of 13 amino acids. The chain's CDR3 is CASSFTLRNEQFF. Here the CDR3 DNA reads TGTGCCAGCAGTTTTACGCTGAGGAATGAGCAGTTCTTC.

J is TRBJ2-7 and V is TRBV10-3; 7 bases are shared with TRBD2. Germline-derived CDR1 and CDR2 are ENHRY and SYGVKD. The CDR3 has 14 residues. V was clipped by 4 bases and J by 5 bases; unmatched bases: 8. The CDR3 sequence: CAISVTRENHEQYF. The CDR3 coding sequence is TGTGCCATCAGTGTTACGCGGGAGAACCACGAGCAGTACTTC.

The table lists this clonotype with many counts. CDR3 in DNA: TGTGCCAGCAGTTCCTCGGGAACTCTATTTTACAATGAGCAGTTCTTC. Translation gives CASSSSGTLFYNEQFF. This chain uses TRBV28 with TRBJ2-1, with D maybe TRBD2 (5 bases). Trimming took 4 bases from V and 4 from J, leaving 17 bases between them. The CDR3 runs 16 residues. Germline loops: CDR1 MDHEN, CDR2 SYDVKM.

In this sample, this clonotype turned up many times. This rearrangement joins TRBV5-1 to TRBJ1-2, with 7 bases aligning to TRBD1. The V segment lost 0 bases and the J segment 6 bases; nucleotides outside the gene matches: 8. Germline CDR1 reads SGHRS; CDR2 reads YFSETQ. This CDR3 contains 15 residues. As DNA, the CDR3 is TGCGCCAGCAGCTTGGGAACAGGGGCGCCTGATGGCTACACCTTC. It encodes CASSLGTGAPDGYTF.

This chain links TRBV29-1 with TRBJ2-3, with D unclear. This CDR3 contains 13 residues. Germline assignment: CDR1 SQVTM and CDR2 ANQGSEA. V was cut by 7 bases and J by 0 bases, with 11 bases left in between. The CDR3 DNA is TGCAGCGCATTCACGCGGAGCACAGATACGCAGTATTTT. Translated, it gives CSAFTRSTDTQYF.

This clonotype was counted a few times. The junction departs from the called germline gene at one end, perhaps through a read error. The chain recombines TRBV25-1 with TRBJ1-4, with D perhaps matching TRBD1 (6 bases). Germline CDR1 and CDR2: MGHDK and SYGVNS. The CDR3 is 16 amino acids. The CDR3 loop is CASSEIITGRNGKLFF. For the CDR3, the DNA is TGTGCCAGCAGTGAAATAATCACAGGGAGGAATGGAAAACTGTTTTTT.

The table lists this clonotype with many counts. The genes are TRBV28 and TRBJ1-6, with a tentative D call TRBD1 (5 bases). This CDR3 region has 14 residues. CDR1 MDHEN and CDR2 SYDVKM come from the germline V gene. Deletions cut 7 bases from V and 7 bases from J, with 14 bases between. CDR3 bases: TGTGCCAGCACTCACGGGGGGGACAATTCACCCCTCCACTTT. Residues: CASTHGGDNSPLHF.

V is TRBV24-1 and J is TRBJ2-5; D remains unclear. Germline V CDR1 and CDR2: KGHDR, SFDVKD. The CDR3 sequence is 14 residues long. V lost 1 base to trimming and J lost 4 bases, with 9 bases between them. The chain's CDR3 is CATSDLRSPETQYF. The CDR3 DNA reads TGTGCCACCAGTGATTTAAGATCGCCAGAGACCCAGTACTTC.

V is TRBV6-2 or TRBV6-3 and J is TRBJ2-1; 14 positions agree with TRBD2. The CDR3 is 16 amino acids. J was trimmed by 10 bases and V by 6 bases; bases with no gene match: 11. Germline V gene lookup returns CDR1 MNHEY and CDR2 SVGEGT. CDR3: CASRRLAGGPVREQFF. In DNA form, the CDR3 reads TGTGCCAGCAGACGACTAGCGGGAGGGCCCGTCAGAGAGCAGTTCTTC.

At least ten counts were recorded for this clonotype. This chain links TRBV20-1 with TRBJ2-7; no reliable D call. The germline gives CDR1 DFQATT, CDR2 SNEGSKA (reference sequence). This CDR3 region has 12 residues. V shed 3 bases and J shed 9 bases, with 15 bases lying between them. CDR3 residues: CSARERLRGQYF. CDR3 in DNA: TGCAGTGCTAGGGAAAGACTTCGAGGGCAGTACTTC.

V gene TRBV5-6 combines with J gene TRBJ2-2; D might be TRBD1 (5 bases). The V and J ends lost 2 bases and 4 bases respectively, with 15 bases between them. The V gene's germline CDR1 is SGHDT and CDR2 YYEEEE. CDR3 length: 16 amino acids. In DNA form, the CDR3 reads TGTGCCAGCAGCTTAGGTTCAGGGCATGGCACCGGGGAGCTGTTTTTT. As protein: CASSLGSGHGTGELFF.

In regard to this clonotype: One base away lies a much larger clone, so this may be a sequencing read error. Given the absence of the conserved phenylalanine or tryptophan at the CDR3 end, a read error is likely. CDR3 region: CASSPGGGGLYEQYL. CDR3 nucleotide sequence: TGTGCCAGCAGTCCCGGAGGGGGTGGTCTTTACGAGCAGTACCTC. The rearrangement links TRBV28 to TRBJ2-7; D is tentatively TRBD1 or TRBD2 (6 bases each). Deletions cut 5 bases from V and 4 bases from J, with 18 bases between. The CDR3 totals 15 residues. Germline CDR1 is MDHEN and CDR2 is SYDVKM.

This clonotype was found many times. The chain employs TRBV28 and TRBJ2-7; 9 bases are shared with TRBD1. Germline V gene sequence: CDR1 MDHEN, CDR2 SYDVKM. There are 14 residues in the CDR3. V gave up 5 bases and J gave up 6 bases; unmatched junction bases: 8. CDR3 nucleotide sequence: TGTGCCAGCAGTCCCCAGACAGGGGGAGGCGAGCAGTACTTC. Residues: CASSPQTGGGEQYF.

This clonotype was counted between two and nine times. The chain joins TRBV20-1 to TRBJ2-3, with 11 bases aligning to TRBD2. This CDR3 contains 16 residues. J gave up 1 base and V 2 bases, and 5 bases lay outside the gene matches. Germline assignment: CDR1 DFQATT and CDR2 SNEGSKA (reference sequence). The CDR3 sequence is CSARLAGGGGTDTQYF. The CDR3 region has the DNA TGCAGTGCTAGACTAGCGGGAGGTGGGGGCACAGATACGCAGTATTTT.

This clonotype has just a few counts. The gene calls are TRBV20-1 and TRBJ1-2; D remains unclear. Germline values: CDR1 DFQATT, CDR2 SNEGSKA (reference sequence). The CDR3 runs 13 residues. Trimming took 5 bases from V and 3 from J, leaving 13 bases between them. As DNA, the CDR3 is TGCAGTGCTCGGCCGGTAGTTGACTATGGCTACACCTTC. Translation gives CSARPVVDYGYTF.

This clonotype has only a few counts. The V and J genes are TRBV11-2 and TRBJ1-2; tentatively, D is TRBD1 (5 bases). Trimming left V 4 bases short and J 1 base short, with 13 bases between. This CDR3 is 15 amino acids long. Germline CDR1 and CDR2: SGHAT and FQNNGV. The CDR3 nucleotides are TGTGCCAGCAGCTCGACTACAGGAGATAACTATGGCTACACCTTC. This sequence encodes CASSSTTGDNYGYTF. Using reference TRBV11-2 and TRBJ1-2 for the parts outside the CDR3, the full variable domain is EAGVAQSPRYKIIEKRQSVAFWCNPISGHATLYWYQQILGQGPKLLIQFQNNGVVDDSQLPKDRFSAERLKGVDSTLKIQPAKLEDSAVYLCASSSTTGDNYGYTFGSGTRLTVV.

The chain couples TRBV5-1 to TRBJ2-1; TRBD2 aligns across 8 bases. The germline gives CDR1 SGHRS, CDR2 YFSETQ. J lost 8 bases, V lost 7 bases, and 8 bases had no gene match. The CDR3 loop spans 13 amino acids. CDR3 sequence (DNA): TGCGCCAGCCGCCTCGGGGGGGCCGATGAGCAGTTCTTC. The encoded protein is CASRLGGADEQFF.

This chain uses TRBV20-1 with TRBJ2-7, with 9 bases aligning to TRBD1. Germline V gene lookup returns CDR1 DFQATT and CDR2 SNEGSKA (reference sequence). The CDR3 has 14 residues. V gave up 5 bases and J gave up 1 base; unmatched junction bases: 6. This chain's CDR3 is CSALTGTGSYEQYF. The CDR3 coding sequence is TGCAGTGCTCTTACCGGGACAGGGTCCTACGAGCAGTACTTC.